This T cell receptor (beta chain) was captured in a study of blood T cells in healthy people across ages. Peripheral blood, approximately 10 milliliters per donor, was collected. Samples each had at least 5 micrograms of total RNA extracted. The CDR3 is 18 residues long. The V gene's germline CDR1 is MDHEN and CDR2 SYDVKM. V shed 6 bases and J 7 bases; nucleotides not matched to a gene: 13. The count of this clonotype is one. Combining a sample-barcoded 5' primer with a J-beta primer mix, a second PCR ran for about 6 to 12 cycles. Each of the cDNA molecules was tagged by a template-switch adaptor with 12 random nucleotides. TCRdb fed the 5' RACE reads into MiXCR, producing one record per CDR3 protein. Here the sample spans roughly 2 million distinct CDR3 sequences, about 50% being singletons.

The gene calls are TRBV28 and TRBJ2-1, with 15 nucleotides matching TRBD2. Sequencing was performed on blood. The receptor was isolated from a woman aged 40-49 years in good health. The CDR3 nucleotides are TGTGCCAGCAGCGCAGTCTACGGGACTAGCGGGGGGTTAAATGAGCAGTTCTTC. Residues: CASSAVYGTSGGLNEQFF.